This T cell receptor (beta chain) came from a study of cytomegalovirus exposure and HLA in healthy donors (TCRdb year 2017). Describing the broader study: An earlier analysis of approximately 550 of the donors reported roughly 300 Gb of sequence data and roughly 110 million unique TCR beta sequences from approximately 180 million T cells. In a later genetic analysis, genome-wide SNP genotypes for about three fifths of the roughly 670 donors were used, and that subset was treated as a discovery cohort. Every repertoire in the discovery cohort had been generated on one and the same sequencing platform. The genetic ancestry cluster associated with self-reported Caucasian donors included about four fifths of the roughly 400 genotyped donors. In the later analysis, no new phenotypic data were used to find candidate immune exposures; instead, reliance was placed on TCR beta sequences and their occurrence across donors. An earlier analysis of approximately 580 of the donors used high-throughput TCR beta sequencing to judge whether each TCR beta V gene segment behaved as functional or pseudogenic. Among about 410 genotyped donors of the cohort, an average of around 220,000 unique TCR beta nucleotide sequences was sequenced per donor, of which 15% to 20% were non-productive. Class I and class II HLA loci were covered by the typing at four-digit resolution. Alongside the repertoire data, information on donor age, sex, ethnicity and CMV serostatus was compiled. Five DR-DQ haplotypes were treated as single units for association and clustering because of strong linkage in the cohort. Around 320 gigabases of sequencing data and approximately 85 million unique TCR sequences were included in an early release covering about 600 HLA-typed donors. To predict cytomegalovirus infection status, the study brought together high-throughput TCR immunosequencing, statistical association of individual TCRs with disease status, and machine learning. Along with the roughly 670-subject first cohort, a separate validation cohort of over a hundred different subjects was used. To study patterns of TCR occurrence, a later analysis re-analyzed previously published TCR beta repertoires from several hundred donors and added high-resolution HLA genotyping. The number of typed donors differed by locus: roughly 629-640 for A, B, C, DRB1 and DQB1; 522 for DQA1; 606 for DPA1; and around 450 for DPB1. The study aimed to test whether signatures of past pathogen exposure could be identified by cataloging public T cell receptors. The T cell repertoires of 666 subjects were profiled by immunosequencing and related to cytomegalovirus serostatus.

Overall results and qualifications from the work: The classifier was reported to diagnose cytomegalovirus status with high specificity and sensitivity in both the original and validation cohorts. When HLA alleles, especially DR and DQ, strongly co-occurred, TCR associations were difficult to assign to individual alleles. The study gave a list of about 160 TCR beta chains associated with cytomegalovirus. Sequencing depth was assumed to be roughly uniform across donors in the presence/absence analyses, though that assumption may not hold. Most TCR sequences were observed very rarely across donors, whereas some public TCRs were present in many individuals. Correlated functional status among segregating V segments might be attributable to linkage disequilibrium, but an unknown experimental factor could not be ruled out. At a false discovery rate of 0.05, a later analysis linked 15,000 to 20,000 TCR beta sequences to specific HLA alleles. In a later analysis, TCR association rates were found to vary across HLA loci, with the most associated TCRs seen for DRB1 alleles and the fewest for HLA-C alleles. In an earlier analysis of approximately 590 of the donors, most TCR beta V segments appeared in productive rearrangements about 90% or about 30% of the time, broadly matching IMGT annotations. In a later genetic analysis, a missense DCLRE1C variant was associated with V-gene and J-gene trimming of TCR beta chains, and the association was replicated in an independent cohort. For the cohort, immune exposure information was limited to CMV serostatus. Most CMV-associated TCR beta chains appeared to be HLA-restricted in a later analysis, and the HLA associations seemed to be driven largely by CMV exposure. A further reported finding was that TCR beta sequences accurately predicted the HLA-A and HLA-B alleles for most subjects in the first cohort. A group of highly shared sequence variants was considered likely to be a technical artifact of the sequencing pipeline. In a later genetic analysis, fewer N-insertions in productive TCRs were reported among donors in an Asian-associated ancestry cluster than the approximately 670-donor mean. Because counts were too low, some 17 rarely observed V segments, including chromosome 9 orphons, were excluded from the earlier analysis of several hundred of the donors. A later analysis found that HLA-associated TCR beta chains were more clonally expanded and had lower generation probabilities than equally common non-associated chains. In vitro tests confirmed that three of the cytomegalovirus-associated TCR beta chains recognize cytomegalovirus antigens. According to the authors, the approach could potentially be generalized to other disease states and immunological phenotypes. Only TCR beta chains were sequenced in this cohort, and the absence of alpha or paired-chain data limited detectable features. Several of the top co-occurrence clusters appeared to be linked to parvovirus B19, influenza, CMV and Epstein-Barr virus, according to a later analysis. Some IMGT-functional V segments, including TRBV6-2 and TRBV6-3, could not be distinguished by the 87-base-pair reads and were therefore excluded. Because HLA typing was unavailable for some donors at each locus, only the typed subset was used in association tests.

A word on this clone: No cognate antigen has been identified for it.

The library was obtained by the immunoSEQ multiplex PCR assay. The multiplex PCR relied on a mix of 60 forward primers for TCR Vbeta segments and 13 reverse primers for TCR Jbeta segments. Amplification of the CDR3 region of rearranged TCR beta genes was performed with a multiplex PCR assay on genomic DNA. On the Illumina HiSeq System, the amplified TCR beta libraries were sequenced as 87-base-pair reads. As for how the authors treated the data: Across the roughly 640 repertoires, a later analysis counted some 80 million unique TCR beta chains, around 11 million of which were shared by at least two donors. Raw reads were error-corrected and collapsed into unique sequences with a nearest-neighbor algorithm that merged closely related sequences to remove PCR and sequencing errors. CDR3 sequences were aligned to IMGT reference sequences to assign V, D and J gene segments. Each retained sequence needed at least a six-nucleotide match to both a V gene segment and a J gene segment. A rearrangement was called productive if the CDR3 had no stop codons and remained in frame with V and J, and every other rearrangement was called non-productive. CDR3 was defined by IMGT convention, running from the second conserved V-encoded cysteine to the conserved J-encoded phenylalanine. The earlier analysis of about 610 of the donors excluded any sequence lacking an unambiguous match to a single V gene segment. In an earlier analysis of a few hundred of the donors, a V segment was called functional when productive rearrangements were above 56.7%, and segregating when the standard deviation between donors exceeded 5%. A statistical classification framework was built for diagnosing cytomegalovirus status from the catalog of TCR beta chain sequences. A later analysis assigned V and J genes by comparing TCR nucleotide sequences with IMGT/GENE-DB human TR gene sequences. Using the TCRdist pipeline, a later analysis assigned CDR3 sequences along with most-parsimonious VDJ recombination scenarios. In a later analysis, each TCR beta chain was defined by its CDR3 amino acid sequence together with its V-gene family, and reads lacking a unique V-gene family were excluded. As a way to deal with suspected cross-contamination and a sequencing artifact, a later analysis dropped 500 to 700 nucleotide sequences that were highly shared and had low generation probability. A later analysis calculated a clonal expansion index for each public chain from normalized within-repertoire ranks of inferred template counts. In a later analysis, generation probabilities were computed with a VDJ recombination model fitted to out-of-frame rearrangements, and the resulting probabilities were checked against IGoR. In a later analysis, hypergeometric tests were used to score TCR-TCR, TCR-HLA and TCR-CMV co-occurrence, with a repertoire-size bias correction applied to TCR pairs. To estimate false discovery rates, a later analysis permuted the HLA or CMV assignments 20 times. In a later analysis, co-occurring TCRs were grouped with DBSCAN, and TCRdist sequence similarity was added when clustering was performed within HLA-allele-positive subsets. Repertoires with fewer than 30,000 or more than 120,000 public chains, plus five repertoires with anomalous nucleotide sharing, were excluded from co-occurrence clustering. TCRdb holds this immuneACCESS table with in-frame rearrangements only. Some clones are missing; in checked studies, unresolved V genes explain under half, and the rest has no known cause. That table gives V, J and clone size, and the DNA gave D and trimming. The sample's clone listing holds 150,000 to 200,000 clones. About 0.8% of the sample goes to the ten largest clones.

The cohort comprised 710 or so healthy bone marrow donors. At the time of sampling, every cohort member was nominally healthy, though immune exposures that went unrecorded were likely present. The donor was CMV seropositive and was included in the group of 270 or so seropositive cohort members. Every donor gave a peripheral blood sample, and the peripheral blood mononuclear cells from that sample were used for TCR beta sequencing. The Qiagen DNeasy Blood Extraction Kit was used to extract genomic DNA from the blood cell samples. V is pared back by 0 bases and J by 4 bases, with 3 bases lying between the germline termini. Based on the germline V gene, the CDR1 and CDR2 sequences are SGDLS and YYNGEE. The CDR3 spans 12 residues, from the cysteine through the phenylalanine. The kept DNA is CDR3 alone, 36 bases in frame from the first base.

Sample: PBMCs. The V and J segments used are TRBV9 and TRBJ2-3, with the D gene uncertain. The sequence was collected from a woman in her late teens or twenties in good health and CMV-seropositive. The DNA sequence is TGTGCCAGCAGCGTAGTAGCAGATACGCAGTATTTT. Its protein product is CASSVVADTQYF.